The sequence of this T cell receptor (beta chain) was determined in a study of OX40 agonist ivuxolimab in advanced cancers. The wider study: Head and neck, renal cell, melanoma or hepatocellular carcinoma were the cancers that dose-escalation patients had. Partial responses were achieved by three patients, of whom one had hepatocellular carcinoma and two had cutaneous melanoma. Whole-study findings and limits: Antigen specificity of clonally expanded peripheral T cells was not established.

The CDR3 is 13 residues long. V shed 2 bases and J shed 3 bases, with 6 bases lying between them. Germline V gene data show CDR1 as SGDLS and CDR2 as YYNGEE. The assay was immunoSEQ multiplex PCR, and TCRdb's table has in-frame clones only and misses some. In the table there are 70,000 to 80,000 clones, 85% to 95% of which are singletons. Regarding this clone: What it binds is not known.

The sequencing here drew on CD4+ or CD8+ T cells sorted from blood, taken in a trial of the OX40 agonist ivuxolimab. This sequence joins TRBV9 and TRBJ1-5; D is uncertain. The source is an adult with an advanced solid tumor such as melanoma, head and neck, liver or kidney cancer. The CDR3 protein is CASSVADNQPQHF. As DNA, the CDR3 is TGTGCCAGCAGCGTGGCAGACAATCAGCCCCAGCATTTT.